This TCR beta chain was captured in a study of regulatory T cells in long-lasting Graves disease. The sample holds a few counts of this clonotype. CDR3-region Arm-PCR and iRepertoire HTBI primers produced the TCR beta libraries. One entry per CDR3 protein results from TCRdb running MiXCR on the multiplex PCR reads. This table has some 330,000 distinct CDR3 sequences, approximately 12% appearing once. This CDR3 region has 15 residues. Looked up from germline, CDR1 is MGHRA and CDR2 is YSYEKL. Between the trimmed V and J ends, which lost 3 bases and 4 bases, there was a span of 14 bases. The time point here: newly diagnosed GD, antithyroid drugs for less than 3 months. Extracted RNA from PBMCs served as the source of the TCR library. In addition, the sample was reused for a study of T cells in Graves' hyperthyroidism and ophthalmopathy. That paper adds: Each diagnosis drew on symptoms, thyroxine, TRAb, thyroid ultrasound and orbital computed tomography findings.

The genes are TRBV4-1 and TRBJ2-3; tentatively, D is TRBD2 (6 bases). The starting material was peripheral blood mononuclear cells (PBMCs), obtained at new diagnosis, from a patient treated with antithyroid drugs. The TCR sequence derives from a woman aged 18-29 years with Graves disease. CDR3 sequence: CASSHRGVDSDTQYF. Here the CDR3 DNA reads TGCGCCAGCAGCCACCGCGGGGTGGATTCAGATACGCAGTATTTT.